The present entry profiles one T cell receptor beta chain with its context. What it binds is not known. The sample comes from a study of T-cell memory formation after mild COVID-19. Study conclusions and caveats: Proof of SARS-CoV-2 specificity was absent for the second-wave clones that crested on day 37. The pre-infection memory compartment contained some responding clones, suggesting cross-reactive memory joined.

Per the germline V gene, CDR1 is SGHRS and CDR2 is YFSETQ. CDR3 length equals 13 residues. Trimming left V 0 bases short and J 3 bases short, with 7 bases between. In TCRdb, the 5' RACE reads were re-called with MiXCR into one record per CDR3 protein. The data contain approximately 180,000 distinct CDR3 sequences, 16% of them seen just once; the ten biggest clones take up around 2%. Sequencing used PBMCs or a T cell subset sorted from them (not recorded which). This chain connects TRBV5-1 to TRBJ2-7; D is perhaps TRBD2 (6 bases). The receptor comes from an adult woman who had mild COVID-19 (a few samples of this study predate the infection). Cell type and time point are not known. CDR3 bases: TGCGCCAGCAGCTTGGGGGACTTCTACGAGCAGTACTTC. It codes for CASSLGDFYEQYF.